This T cell receptor (beta chain) was identified in a study of T-cell memory formation after mild COVID-19. The wider study: Largely donor-specific TCR clusters were found. General study findings and limits: The SARS-CoV-2 specificity of second-wave clones reaching peak at day 37 remained unverified. Day 15 to 85 contracting clones showed balanced CD4/CD8; day 15 to 37 expanders favored CD4+. Shrinking CD4+ clones resided mostly in CM and EM, and CD8+ ones in EMRA.

TCRdb redid the calling of the 5' RACE reads with MiXCR, one entry per CDR3 protein. The sample carries hundreds of thousands of distinct CDR3 sequences, 25% to 30% recorded once. CDR1 and CDR2 from the germline V gene are SGHNT and YYREEE (reference sequence). The V gene lost 4 bases and the J gene lost 9 bases, with 17 bases spanning the gap. This CDR3 has 14 amino acids. On this clonotype: What it binds is not known.

The chain recombines TRBV5-4 with TRBJ2-1, with D perhaps matching TRBD1 or TRBD2 (5 bases each). This clonotype originated in an adult woman who had mild COVID-19 (a few samples of this study predate the infection). Cell type and time point are not known. Sequenced material: PBMCs or a T cell subset sorted from them (not recorded which). CDR3 residues: CASSAQGDWGEQFF. CDR3 DNA sequence: TGTGCCAGCAGCGCCCAGGGAGATTGGGGTGAGCAGTTCTTC.